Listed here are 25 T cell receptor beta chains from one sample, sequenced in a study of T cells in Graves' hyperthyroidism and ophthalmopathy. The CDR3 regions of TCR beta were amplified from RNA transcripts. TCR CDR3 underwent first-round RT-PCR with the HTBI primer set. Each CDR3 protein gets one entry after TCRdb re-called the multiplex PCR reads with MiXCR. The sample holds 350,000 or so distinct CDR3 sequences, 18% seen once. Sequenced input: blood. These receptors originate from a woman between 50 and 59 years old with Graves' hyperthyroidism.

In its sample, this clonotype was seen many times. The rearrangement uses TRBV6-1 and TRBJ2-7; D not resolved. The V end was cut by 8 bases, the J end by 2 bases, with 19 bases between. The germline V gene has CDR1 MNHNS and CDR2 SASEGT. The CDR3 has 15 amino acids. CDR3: CASGQPGWATYEQYF. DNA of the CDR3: TGTGCCAGCGGGCAGCCAGGATGGGCGACCTACGAGCAGTACTTC.

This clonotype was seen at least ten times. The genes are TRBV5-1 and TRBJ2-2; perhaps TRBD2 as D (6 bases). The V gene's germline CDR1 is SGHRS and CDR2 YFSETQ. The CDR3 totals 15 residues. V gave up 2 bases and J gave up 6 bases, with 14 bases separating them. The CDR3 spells CASSFRGSPSGELFF. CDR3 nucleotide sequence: TGCGCCAGCAGCTTTCGGGGGTCCCCGTCCGGGGAGCTGTTTTTT.

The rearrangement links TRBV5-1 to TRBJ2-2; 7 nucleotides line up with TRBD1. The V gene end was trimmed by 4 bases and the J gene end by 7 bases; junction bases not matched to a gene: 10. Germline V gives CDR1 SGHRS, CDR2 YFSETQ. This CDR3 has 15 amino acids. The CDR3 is CASSQLTGVNGELFF. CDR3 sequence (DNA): TGCGCCAGCAGCCAACTAACAGGGGTAAACGGGGAGCTGTTTTTT.

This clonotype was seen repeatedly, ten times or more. The CDR3 DNA sequence: TGCGCCAGCAGCCCACTAGCGGGGGCTAACAATGAGCAGTTCTTC. Translating gives CASSPLAGANNEQFF. The chain recombines TRBV5-1 with TRBJ2-1, with 11 bases that match TRBD2. This CDR3 spans 15 amino acids. Looked up from germline, CDR1 is SGHRS and CDR2 is YFSETQ. The V gene end was trimmed by 4 bases and the J gene end by 5 bases; junction bases not matched to a gene: 5.

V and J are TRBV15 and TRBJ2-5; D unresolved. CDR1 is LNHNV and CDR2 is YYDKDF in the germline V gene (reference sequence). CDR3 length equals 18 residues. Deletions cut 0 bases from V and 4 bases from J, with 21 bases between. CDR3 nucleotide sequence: TGTGCCACCAGCAGAGATCAGGCTGCCAAGGGTATGGCAGAGACCCAGTACTTC. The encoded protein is CATSRDQAAKGMAETQYF. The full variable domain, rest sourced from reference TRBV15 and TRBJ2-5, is DAMVIQNPRYQVTQFGKPVTLSCSQTLNHNVMYWYQQKSSQAPKLLFHYYDKDFNNEADTPDNFQSRRPNTSFCFLDIRSPGLGDTAMYLCATSRDQAAKGMAETQYFGPGTRLLVL.

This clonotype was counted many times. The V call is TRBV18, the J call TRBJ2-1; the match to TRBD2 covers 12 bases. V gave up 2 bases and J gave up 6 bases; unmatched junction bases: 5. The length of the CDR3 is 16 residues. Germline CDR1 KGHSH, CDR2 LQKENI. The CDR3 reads CASSPKASGGANEQFF. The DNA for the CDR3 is TGTGCCAGCTCACCAAAGGCTAGCGGGGGGGCCAATGAGCAGTTCTTC.

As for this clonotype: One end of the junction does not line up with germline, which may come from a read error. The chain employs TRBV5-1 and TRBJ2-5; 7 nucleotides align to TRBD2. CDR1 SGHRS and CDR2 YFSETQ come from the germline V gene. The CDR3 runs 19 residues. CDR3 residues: CASSLFGSRTGTPAGAQYF. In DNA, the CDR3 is TGTGCCAGCAGCTTGTTCGGGAGTCGCACCGGGACTCCGGCGGGGGCCCAGTACTTC.

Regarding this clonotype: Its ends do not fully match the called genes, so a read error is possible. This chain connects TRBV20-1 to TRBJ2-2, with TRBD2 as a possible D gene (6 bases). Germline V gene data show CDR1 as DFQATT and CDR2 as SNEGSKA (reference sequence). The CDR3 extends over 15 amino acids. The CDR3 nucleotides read TGCAGTGCTAGAGATAATTCCAGGGCGGGCGGGGTGCTGTTTTTT. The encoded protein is CSARDNSRAGGVLFF.

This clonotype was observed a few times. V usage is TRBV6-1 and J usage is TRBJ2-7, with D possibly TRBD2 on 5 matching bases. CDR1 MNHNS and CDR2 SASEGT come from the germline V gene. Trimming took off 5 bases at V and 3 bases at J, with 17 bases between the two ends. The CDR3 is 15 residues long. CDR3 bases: TGTGCCAGCAGTCCGAGGCTCCGAGGGCGCTACGAGCAGTACTTC. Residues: CASSPRLRGRYEQYF.

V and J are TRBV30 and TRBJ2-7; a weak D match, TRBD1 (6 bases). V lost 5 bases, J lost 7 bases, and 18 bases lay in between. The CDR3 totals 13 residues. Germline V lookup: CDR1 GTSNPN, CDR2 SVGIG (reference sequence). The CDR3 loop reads CAWATQGLREQYV. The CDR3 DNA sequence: TGTGCCTGGGCAACTCAGGGGTTGAGAGAGCAGTACGTC.

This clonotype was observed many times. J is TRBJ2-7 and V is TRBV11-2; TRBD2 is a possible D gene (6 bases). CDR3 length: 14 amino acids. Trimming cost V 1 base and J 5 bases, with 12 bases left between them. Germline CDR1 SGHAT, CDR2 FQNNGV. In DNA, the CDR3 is TGTGCCAGCAGCTTAGGGGCGGGAAGGGACGAGCAGTACTTC. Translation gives CASSLGAGRDEQYF.

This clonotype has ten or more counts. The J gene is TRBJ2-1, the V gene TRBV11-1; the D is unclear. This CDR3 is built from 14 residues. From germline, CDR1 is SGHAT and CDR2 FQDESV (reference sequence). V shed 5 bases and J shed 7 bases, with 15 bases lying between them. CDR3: CASSPRRIANEQFF. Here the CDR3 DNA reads TGTGCCAGCAGCCCCCGCCGAATAGCAAATGAGCAGTTCTTC. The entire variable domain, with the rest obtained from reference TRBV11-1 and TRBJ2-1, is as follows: EAEVAQSPRYKITEKSQAVAFWCDPISGHATLYWYRQILGQGPELLVQFQDESVVDDSQLPKDRFSAERLKGVDSTLKIQPAELGDSAMYLCASSPRRIANEQFFGPGTRLTVL.

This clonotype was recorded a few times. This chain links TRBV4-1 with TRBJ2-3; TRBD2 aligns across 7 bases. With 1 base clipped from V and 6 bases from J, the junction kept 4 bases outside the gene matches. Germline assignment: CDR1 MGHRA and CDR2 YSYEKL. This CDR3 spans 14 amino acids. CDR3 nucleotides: TGCGCCAGCAGCCAAGGACTAGCAAGGGATACGCAGTATTTT. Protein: CASSQGLARDTQYF.

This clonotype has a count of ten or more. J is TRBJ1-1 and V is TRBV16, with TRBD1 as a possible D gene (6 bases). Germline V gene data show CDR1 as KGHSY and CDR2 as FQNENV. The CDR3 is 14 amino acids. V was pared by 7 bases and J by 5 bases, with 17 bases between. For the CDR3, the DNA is TGTGCCAGCAACAGGGAGGGTTTTCGGACTGAAGCTTTCTTT. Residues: CASNREGFRTEAFF.

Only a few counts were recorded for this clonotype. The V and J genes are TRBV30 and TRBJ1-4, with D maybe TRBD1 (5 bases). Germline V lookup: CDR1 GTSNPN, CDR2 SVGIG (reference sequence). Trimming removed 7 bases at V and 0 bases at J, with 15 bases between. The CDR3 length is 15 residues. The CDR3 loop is CASDRQTPTNEKLFF. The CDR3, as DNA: TGTGCCTCCGACCGACAGACTCCAACTAATGAAAAACTGTTTTTT. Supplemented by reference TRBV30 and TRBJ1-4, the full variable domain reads SQTIHQWPATLVQPVGSPLSLECTVEGTSNPNLYWYRQAAGRGLQLLFYSVGIGQISSEVPQNLSASRPQDRQFILSSKKLLLSDSGFYLCASDRQTPTNEKLFFGSGTQLSVL.

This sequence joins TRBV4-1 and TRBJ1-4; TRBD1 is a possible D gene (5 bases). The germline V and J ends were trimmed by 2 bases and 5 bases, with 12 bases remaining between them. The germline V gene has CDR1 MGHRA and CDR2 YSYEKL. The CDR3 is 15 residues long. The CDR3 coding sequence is TGCGCCAGCAGCCAAAAAGACAGATCAAATGAAAAACTGTTTTTT. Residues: CASSQKDRSNEKLFF.

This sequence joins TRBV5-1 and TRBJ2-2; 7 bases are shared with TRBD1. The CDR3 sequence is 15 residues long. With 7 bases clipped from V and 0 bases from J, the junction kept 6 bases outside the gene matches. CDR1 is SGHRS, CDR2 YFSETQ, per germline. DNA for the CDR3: TGCGCCAGCGCACCAGGGACAGCGAACACCGGGGAGCTGTTTTTT. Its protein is CASAPGTANTGELFF.

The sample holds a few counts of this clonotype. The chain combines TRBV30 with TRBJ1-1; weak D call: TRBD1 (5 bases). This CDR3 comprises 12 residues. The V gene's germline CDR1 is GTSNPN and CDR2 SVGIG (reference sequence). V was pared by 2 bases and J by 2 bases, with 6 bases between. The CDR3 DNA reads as TGTGCCTGGAGTTGGGGCAACACTGAAGCTTTCTTT. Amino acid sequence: CAWSWGNTEAFF.

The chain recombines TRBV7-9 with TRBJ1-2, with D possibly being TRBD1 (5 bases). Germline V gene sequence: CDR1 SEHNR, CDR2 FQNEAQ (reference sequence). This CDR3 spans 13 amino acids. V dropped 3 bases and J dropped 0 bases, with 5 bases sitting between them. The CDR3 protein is CASSLGANYGYTF. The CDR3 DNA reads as TGTGCCAGCAGCTTGGGGGCTAACTATGGCTACACCTTC.

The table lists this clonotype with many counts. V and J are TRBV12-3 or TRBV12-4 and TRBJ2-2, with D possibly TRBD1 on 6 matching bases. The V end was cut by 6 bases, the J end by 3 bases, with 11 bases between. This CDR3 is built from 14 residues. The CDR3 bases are TGTGCCAGCAGGCCTGGACAGTACACCGGGGAGCTGTTTTTT. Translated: CASRPGQYTGELFF.

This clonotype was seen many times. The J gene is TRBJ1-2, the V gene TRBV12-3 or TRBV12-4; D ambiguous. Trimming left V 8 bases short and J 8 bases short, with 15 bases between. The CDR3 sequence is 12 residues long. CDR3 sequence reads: CASGDGGRGYTF. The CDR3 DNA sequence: TGTGCCAGCGGCGACGGTGGGAGAGGCTACACCTTC.

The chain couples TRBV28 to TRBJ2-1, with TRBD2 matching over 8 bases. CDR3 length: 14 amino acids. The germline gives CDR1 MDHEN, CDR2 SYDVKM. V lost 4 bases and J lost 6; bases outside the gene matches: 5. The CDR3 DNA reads TGTGCCAGCAGTTACGGGGGGGCCGTCAATGAGCAGTTCTTC. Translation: CASSYGGAVNEQFF.

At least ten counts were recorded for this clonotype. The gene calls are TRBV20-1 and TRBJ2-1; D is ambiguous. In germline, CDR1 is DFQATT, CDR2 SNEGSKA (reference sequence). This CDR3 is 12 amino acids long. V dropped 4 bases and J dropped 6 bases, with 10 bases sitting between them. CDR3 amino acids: CSAIPASNEQFF. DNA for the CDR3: TGCAGTGCTATCCCGGCTAGCAATGAGCAGTTCTTC.

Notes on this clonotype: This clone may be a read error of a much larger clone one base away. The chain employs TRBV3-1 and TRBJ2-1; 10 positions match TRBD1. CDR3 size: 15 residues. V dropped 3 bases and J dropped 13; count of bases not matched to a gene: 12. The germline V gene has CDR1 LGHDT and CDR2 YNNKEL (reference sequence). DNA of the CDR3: TGTGCCAGCAGCCACCTAGACAGGGGGCGAAAGACCCAGTTCTTC. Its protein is CASSHLDRGRKTQFF.

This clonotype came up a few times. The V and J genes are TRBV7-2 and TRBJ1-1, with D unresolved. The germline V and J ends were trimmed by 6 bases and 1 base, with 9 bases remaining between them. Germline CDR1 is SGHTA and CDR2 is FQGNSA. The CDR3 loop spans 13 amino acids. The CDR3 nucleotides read TGTGCCAGCAGATGGTTACGGAACACTGAAGCTTTCTTT. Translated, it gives CASRWLRNTEAFF.